This T cell receptor (beta chain) was obtained from a study of human T cells and chemical hapten exposure. Documented time point: patch test 3, about 24 weeks after DPC sensitization. Treatment of the sample: therapeutic diphenylcyclopropenone sensitization with weekly scalp DPC. TCRdb processed the RACE reads anew with MiXCR; each CDR3 protein has one entry. In the table there are tens of thousands of distinct CDR3 sequences, roughly 12% of which are singletons. This clonotype was picked up many times. Germline CDR1 and CDR2: SGHKS and YYEKEE (reference sequence). The CDR3 is 16 amino acids. V lost 1 base and J 1 base, leaving 14 bases between the germline ends.

The V and J genes are TRBV5-5 and TRBJ1-1; D ambiguous. This TCR was sampled from a man younger than 45 with alopecia areata. Some clones in this sample may be carry-over from other donors' samples. Sequencing used whole blood, obtained in connection with sensitization to the hapten diphenylcyclopropenone (DPC). The CDR3 region is CASSLNFRESNTEAFF. CDR3 DNA: TGTGCCAGCAGCTTGAATTTTAGGGAATCGAACACTGAAGCTTTCTTT.